These T cell receptor beta chains were read from a single sample in a study of blood T cell repertoires in COVID-19. Repertoires were generated with immunoSEQ multiplex PCR, while TCRdb's copy carries only in-frame clones and drops some. The table records around 320,000 clones, roughly nine tenths of them present only once. What was sequenced was PBMCs or T cells enriched from blood (not recorded which). These receptors all come from a woman aged 25 to 45 who had been exposed to COVID-19. Each CDR3 is given without its conserved first and last residue.

v_gene	CDR3aa
TRBV19	ASSPQRDTEAF
TRBV18	ASSPRQKPYEQY
TRBV5-5	ASSLAPRTTYEQY
TRBV5-1	ASSLGGTATNEKLF
TRBV5-1	ASSPQGGVYNEQF
TRBV5-3	ARSCSGETNEKLF
TRBV7-2	ASSLWDRGLYNEQF
TRBV10-1	ASRYPGTGTGELF
TRBV21-1	ASSKTGLLGRGSNSPLH
TRBV24-1	ATSDADRGGAETQY
TRBV2	ASSEWSENQPQH
TRBV7-2	ASSLWRGGDVTQY
TRBV4-1	ASSLAGPPQETQY
TRBV5-8	ASSPGGFRNQNEQY
TRBV3-1/TRBV3-2	ASSLGTGAEAF
TRBV19	ASSLRQAYNSPLH
TRBV4-1	ASSLNRFRSSGANVLT
TRBV6-5	ASSYSGGLSYEQY
TRBV5-1	ASSWAGGQETQY
TRBV4-1	ASSQAPPGEVGSNQPQH
TRBV9	ASSASSNSYGYT
TRBV5-1	ASSLPGQLNTGELF
TRBV3-1/TRBV3-2	ASSQSLAQETQY
TRBV4-1	ASSPPSGTDTQY
TRBV5-1	ASNDANRGGAF
TRBV5-1	ASSPGRQGRDTEAF
TRBV6-5	ASWLSGGGMAEAF
TRBV19	ASSLTDNTEAF
TRBV9	ASSPVGHLYEQY
TRBV4-3	ASSQAGGYT
TRBV7-3	ASSLGSTDTQY
TRBV4-1	ASSQGGHSGGPYNEQF
TRBV7-6	ASSLGQGAGQPQH
TRBV5-1	ASSLSTDTQY
TRBV19	ASSIVTGSSYNSPLH
TRBV23-1	ASSLMGHCSGNTIY
TRBV6-5	ASRKTYRDFPGYT